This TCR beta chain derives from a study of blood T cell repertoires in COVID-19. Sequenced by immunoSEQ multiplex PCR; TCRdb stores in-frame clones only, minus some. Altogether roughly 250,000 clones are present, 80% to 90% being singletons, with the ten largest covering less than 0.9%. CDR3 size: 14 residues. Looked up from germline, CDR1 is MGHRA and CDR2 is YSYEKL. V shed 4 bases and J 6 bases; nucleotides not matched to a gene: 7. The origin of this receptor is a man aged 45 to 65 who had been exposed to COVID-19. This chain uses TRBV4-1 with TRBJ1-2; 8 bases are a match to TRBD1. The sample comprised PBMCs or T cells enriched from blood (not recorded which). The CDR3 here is CASSRRGQVDGYTF. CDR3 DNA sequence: TGCGCCAGCAGCCGAAGGGGACAGGTGGATGGCTACACCTTC.